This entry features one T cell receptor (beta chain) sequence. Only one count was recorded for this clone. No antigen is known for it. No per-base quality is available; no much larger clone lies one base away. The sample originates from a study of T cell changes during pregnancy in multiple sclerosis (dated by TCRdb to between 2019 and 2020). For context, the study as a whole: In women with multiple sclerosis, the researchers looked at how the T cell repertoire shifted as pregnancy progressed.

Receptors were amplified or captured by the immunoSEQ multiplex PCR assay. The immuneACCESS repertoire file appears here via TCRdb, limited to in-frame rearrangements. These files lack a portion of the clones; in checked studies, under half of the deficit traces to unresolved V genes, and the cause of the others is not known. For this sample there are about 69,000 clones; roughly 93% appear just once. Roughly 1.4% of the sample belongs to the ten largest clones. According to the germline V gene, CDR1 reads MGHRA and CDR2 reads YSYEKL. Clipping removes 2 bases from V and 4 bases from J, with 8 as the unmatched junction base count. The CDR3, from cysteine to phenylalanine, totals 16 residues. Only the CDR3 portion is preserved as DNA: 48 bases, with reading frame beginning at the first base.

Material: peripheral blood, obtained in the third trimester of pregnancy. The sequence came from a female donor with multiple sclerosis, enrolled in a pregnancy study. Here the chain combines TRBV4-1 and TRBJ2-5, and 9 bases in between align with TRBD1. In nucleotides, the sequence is TGCGCCAGCAGCCAACGGGGGACAGGGTGGGCAGAGACCCAGTACTTC. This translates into CASSQRGTGWAETQYF.